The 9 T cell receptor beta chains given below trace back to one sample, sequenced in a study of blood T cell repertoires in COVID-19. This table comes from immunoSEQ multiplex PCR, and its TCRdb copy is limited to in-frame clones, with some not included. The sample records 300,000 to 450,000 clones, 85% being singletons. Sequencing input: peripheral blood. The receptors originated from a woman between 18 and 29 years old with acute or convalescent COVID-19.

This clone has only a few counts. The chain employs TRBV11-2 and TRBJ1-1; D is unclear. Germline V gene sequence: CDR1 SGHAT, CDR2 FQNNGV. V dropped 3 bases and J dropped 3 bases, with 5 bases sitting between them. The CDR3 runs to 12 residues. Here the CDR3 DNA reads TGTGCCAGCAGCTTGTTAGACACTGAAGCTTTCTTT. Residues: CASSLLDTEAFF.

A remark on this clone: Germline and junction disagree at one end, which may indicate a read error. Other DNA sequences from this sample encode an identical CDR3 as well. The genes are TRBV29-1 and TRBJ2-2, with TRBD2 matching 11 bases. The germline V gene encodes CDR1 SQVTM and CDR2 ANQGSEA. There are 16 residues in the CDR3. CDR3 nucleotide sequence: TGCAGCGTTATAAGCTATAGCGGGAGGGACACCGGGGAACTGTTTTTT. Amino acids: CSVISYSGRDTGELFF.

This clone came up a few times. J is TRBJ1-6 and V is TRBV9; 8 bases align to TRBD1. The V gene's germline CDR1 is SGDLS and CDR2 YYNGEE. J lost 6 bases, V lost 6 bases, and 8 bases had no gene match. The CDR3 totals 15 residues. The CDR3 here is CASTSGQGGNSPLHF. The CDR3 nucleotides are TGTGCCAGCACATCCGGACAGGGCGGTAATTCACCCCTCCACTTT.

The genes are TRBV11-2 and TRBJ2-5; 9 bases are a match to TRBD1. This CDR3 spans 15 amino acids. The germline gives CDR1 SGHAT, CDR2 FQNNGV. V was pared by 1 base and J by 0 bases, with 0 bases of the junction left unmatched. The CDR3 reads CASSLGDRDQETQYF. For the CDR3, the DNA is TGTGCCAGCAGCTTAGGGGACAGGGACCAAGAGACCCAGTACTTC.

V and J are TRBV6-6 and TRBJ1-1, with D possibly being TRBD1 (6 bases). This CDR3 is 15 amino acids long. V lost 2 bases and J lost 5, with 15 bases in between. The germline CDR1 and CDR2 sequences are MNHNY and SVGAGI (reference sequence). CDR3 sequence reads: CASSYPTTTGTEAFF. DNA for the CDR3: TGTGCCAGCAGTTACCCCACCACTACAGGGACTGAAGCTTTCTTT.

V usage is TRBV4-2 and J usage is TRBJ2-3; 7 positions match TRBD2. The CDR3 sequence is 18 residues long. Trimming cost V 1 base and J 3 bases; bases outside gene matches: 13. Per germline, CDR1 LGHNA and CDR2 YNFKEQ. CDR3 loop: CASSQGTGRGTDTDTQYF. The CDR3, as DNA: TGTGCCAGCAGCCAAGGAACCGGGCGGGGGACCGATACAGATACGCAGTATTTT.

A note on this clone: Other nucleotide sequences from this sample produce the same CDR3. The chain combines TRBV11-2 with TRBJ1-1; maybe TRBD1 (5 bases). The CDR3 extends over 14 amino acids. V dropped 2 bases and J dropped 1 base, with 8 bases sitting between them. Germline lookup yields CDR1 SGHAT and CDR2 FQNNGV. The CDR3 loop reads CASSLSGGNTEAFF. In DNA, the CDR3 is TGTGCCAGCAGCTTATCCGGGGGGAACACTGAAGCTTTCTTT.

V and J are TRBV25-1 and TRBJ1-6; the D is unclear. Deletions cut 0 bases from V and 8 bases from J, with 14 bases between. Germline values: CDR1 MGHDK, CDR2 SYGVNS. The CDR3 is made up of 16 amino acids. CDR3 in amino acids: CASSEYLGSGDSPLHF. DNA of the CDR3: TGTGCCAGCAGTGAATATCTCGGCTCCGGGGATTCACCCCTCCACTTT.

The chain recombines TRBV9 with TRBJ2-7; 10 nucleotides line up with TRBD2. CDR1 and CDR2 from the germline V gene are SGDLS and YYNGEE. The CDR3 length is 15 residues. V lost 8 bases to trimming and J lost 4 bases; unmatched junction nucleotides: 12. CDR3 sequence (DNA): TGTGCCAGTGCCGGGGGGGATAGCGGGAGGTACGAGCAGTACTTC. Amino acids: CASAGGDSGRYEQYF. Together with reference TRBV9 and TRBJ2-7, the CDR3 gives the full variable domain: DSGVTQTPKHLITATGQRVTLRCSPRSGDLSVYWYQQSLDQGLQFLIQYYNGEERAKGNILERFSAQQFPDLHSELNLSSLELGDSALYFCASAGGDSGRYEQYFGPGTRLTVT.